This entry is about one TCR beta chain. The V and J ends lost 0 bases and 0 bases respectively, with 6 bases between them. Per germline, CDR1 MNHNY and CDR2 SVGAGI (reference sequence). The CDR3 spans 16 residues. The method was immunoSEQ multiplex PCR; TCRdb's version includes in-frame clones alone and lacks a portion of them. The table includes 70,000 or so clones, less than 95% detected once. This sample is part of a study of T cells after somatic rescue of genetic block. Source material: peripheral blood mononuclear cells (PBMCs). The clonotype originates from a man aged 40-55 years. The chain uses TRBV6-6 and TRBJ1-6; D remains unclear. The CDR3 spells CASSYSGSSYNSPLHF. CDR3 sequence (DNA): TGTGCCAGCAGTTACTCTGGAAGCTCCTATAATTCACCCCTCCACTTT.